This T cell receptor beta chain came from a study of blood T cell repertoires in COVID-19. CDR1 and CDR2 from the germline V gene are LNHNV and YYDKDF (reference sequence). The V gene end was trimmed by 2 bases and the J gene end by 4 bases; junction bases not matched to a gene: 10. The CDR3 contains 16 residues. The protocol was immunoSEQ multiplex PCR, while the TCRdb copy is restricted to in-frame clones and leaves out a portion. The table has tens of thousands of clones, 85% seen once. The TCR comes from an older man with acute or convalescent COVID-19. The V gene is TRBV15, the J gene TRBJ2-7; 8 bases align to TRBD1. The material sequenced was peripheral blood. The CDR3: CATSRPGGERRYEQYF. In DNA, the CDR3 is TGTGCCACCAGCAGACCAGGGGGCGAAAGGAGATACGAGCAGTACTTC. Full variable domain (missing parts from reference TRBV15 and TRBJ2-7): DAMVIQNPRYQVTQFGKPVTLSCSQTLNHNVMYWYQQKSSQAPKLLFHYYDKDFNNEADTPDNFQSRRPNTSFCFLDIRSPGLGDTAMYLCATSRPGGERRYEQYFGPGTRLTVT.